Following are 7 T cell receptor beta chains from one sample sequenced in a study of vaccination effects on CD4 cells after COVID-19. Following an approximately ten-day culture, CD4+ T cells were purified. The antigens of these receptors remain unknown. Using immunoSEQ multiplex PCR, the repertoire was profiled, and TCRdb retains in-frame clones only, with some absent. The sample contains fewer than 35,000 clones, roughly 70% of which appear only once. Sequences were derived from CD4+ T cells from PBMCs cultured without peptide, sampled before COVID-19 vaccination. The receptor set was obtained from a human donor who received a COVID-19 vaccine.

The V and J genes are TRBV3-1 (or the pseudogene TRBV3-2) and TRBJ1-1; unclear D gene. With 0 bases removed from V and 8 bases from J, the gap between germline ends came to 19 bases. CDR1 LGHDT and CDR2 YNNKEL come from the germline V gene (reference sequence). This CDR3 has 16 residues. The CDR3 DNA follows: TGTGCCAGCAGCCAAGAGGATAGTCCTGGGGTGTCCGAAGCTTTCTTT. Protein product: CASSQEDSPGVSEAFF.

V is TRBV27 and J is TRBJ1-2; D may be TRBD1 (6 bases). Germline CDR1 and CDR2: MNHEY and SMNVEV (reference sequence). The CDR3 consists of 11 residues. Trimming removed 10 bases from V and 8 bases from J, with 14 bases in between. The CDR3 spells CAIKTGSGYTF. DNA for the CDR3: TGTGCCATTAAAACAGGGAGCGGCTACACCTTC.

The chain employs TRBV18 and TRBJ1-5, with TRBD1 identical over 8 bases. The V gene end was trimmed by 1 base and the J gene end by 1 base; junction bases not matched to a gene: 9. Germline values: CDR1 KGHSH, CDR2 LQKENI. The CDR3 is 18 residues long. The CDR3 DNA is TGTGCCAGCTCACCACTCTCGTCAGGGGGCATGAGCAATCAGCCCCAGCATTTT. It yields the protein CASSPLSSGGMSNQPQHF.

The chain has TRBV5-4 and TRBJ1-1, with 9 bases fitting TRBD1. Germline V gene data show CDR1 as SGHNT and CDR2 as YYREEE (reference sequence). CDR3 length: 15 residues. Losses at the gene ends were 4 bases for V and 3 bases for J; bases not matched to a gene: 7. The CDR3 loop reads CASSGKQGADTEAFF. CDR3 DNA: TGTGCCAGCAGCGGAAAACAGGGGGCGGACACTGAAGCTTTCTTT.

The rearrangement joins TRBV19 to TRBJ2-5; 12 nucleotides line up with TRBD2. This CDR3 is 17 amino acids long. V dropped 3 bases and J dropped 4; count of bases not matched to a gene: 9. CDR1 is LNHDA and CDR2 is SQIVND in the germline V gene (reference sequence). CDR3 region: CASSIRLAGEYGETQYF. The CDR3 nucleotides read TGTGCCAGTAGTATTCGACTAGCGGGAGAGTACGGAGAGACCCAGTACTTC.

In nucleotides, the CDR3 is TGTGCCAGCAGTGAACAGCCGTCCCACGAGCAGTACTTC. It translates to CASSEQPSHEQYF. The chain combines TRBV6-1 with TRBJ2-7; D unresolved. This CDR3 is 13 amino acids long. The V gene lost 2 bases and the J gene lost 5 bases, with 10 bases spanning the gap. CDR1 MNHNS and CDR2 SASEGT come from the germline V gene.

The chain is built from TRBV7-8 and TRBJ1-6; 9 nucleotides line up with TRBD1. Losses at the gene ends were 3 bases for V and 7 bases for J; bases not matched to a gene: 7. The length of the CDR3 is 16 residues. CDR1 is SGHVS and CDR2 is FQNEAQ in the germline V gene. The CDR3 region has the DNA TGTGCCAGCAGCTTTAGTCTACAGGGGGCCAATTCACCCCTCCACTTT. This translates into CASSFSLQGANSPLHF.